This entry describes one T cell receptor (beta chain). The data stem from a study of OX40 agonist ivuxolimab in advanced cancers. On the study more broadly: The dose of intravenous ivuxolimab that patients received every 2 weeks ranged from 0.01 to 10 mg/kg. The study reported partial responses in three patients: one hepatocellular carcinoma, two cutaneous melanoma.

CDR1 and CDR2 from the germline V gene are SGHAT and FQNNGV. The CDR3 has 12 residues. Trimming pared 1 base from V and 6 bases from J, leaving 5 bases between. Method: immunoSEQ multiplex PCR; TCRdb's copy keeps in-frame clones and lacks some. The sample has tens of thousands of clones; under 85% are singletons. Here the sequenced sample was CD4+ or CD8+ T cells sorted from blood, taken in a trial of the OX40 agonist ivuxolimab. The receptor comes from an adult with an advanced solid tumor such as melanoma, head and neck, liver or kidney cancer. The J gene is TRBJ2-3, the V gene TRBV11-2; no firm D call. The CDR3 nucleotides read TGTGCCAGCAGCTTAGTGGCGGATACGCAGTATTTT. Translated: CASSLVADTQYF.